A single T cell receptor (beta chain) is shown here with its context. The sample originates from a study of identical twins. Template switching, a step in the protocol, added a universal primer site, and cDNA carried unique molecular identifiers. MiXCR, applied by TCRdb to the 5' RACE reads, yields one record per CDR3 protein. Altogether 600,000 to 800,000 distinct CDR3 sequences are present, 21% being singletons, with the ten largest covering 4.3%. These records were also assigned to another study, of T cells expressing NK-cell markers. This second study says: T cells sorted in several experiments were restricted to alpha-beta TCR T cells by an anti-gamma-delta TCR antibody.

What was sequenced was PBMCs. This TCR came from a woman between 18 and 29 years old in good health.

CDR3 protein: CSARDLRSQGGGGFAFF. The CDR3 nucleotides are TGCAGTGCTAGAGATTTAAGGTCGCAGGGGGGCGGGGGTTTTGCTTTCTTT. The chain carries TRBV20-1 and TRBJ1-1, with TRBD1 identical over 7 bases. V shed 0 bases, J shed 11 bases, and the junction held 21 bases outside the gene matches. Germline CDR1 and CDR2: DFQATT and SNEGSKA (reference sequence). This CDR3 contains 17 residues.